This TCR beta chain originates from a study of T cell changes during pregnancy in multiple sclerosis. Clones were read by immunoSEQ multiplex PCR, and TCRdb kept only the in-frame ones, dropping some. Of about 79,000 clones listed, about 89% were seen once; the top ten hold around 0.5%. J lost 1 base, V lost 2 bases, and 7 bases had no gene match. Germline V gene data show CDR1 as KGHSH and CDR2 as LQKENI. CDR3 length: 16 amino acids. Specimen: CD4+ T cells from peripheral blood mononuclear cells, collected in the second trimester of pregnancy. This receptor was identified in a female donor with multiple sclerosis, enrolled in a pregnancy study. The gene calls are TRBV18 and TRBJ2-7, with 8 bases identical to TRBD1. The DNA of the CDR3 is TGTGCCAGCTCACCAAGAAAGGGACAGGCATCCTACGAGCAGTACTTC. Amino acids: CASSPRKGQASYEQYF.